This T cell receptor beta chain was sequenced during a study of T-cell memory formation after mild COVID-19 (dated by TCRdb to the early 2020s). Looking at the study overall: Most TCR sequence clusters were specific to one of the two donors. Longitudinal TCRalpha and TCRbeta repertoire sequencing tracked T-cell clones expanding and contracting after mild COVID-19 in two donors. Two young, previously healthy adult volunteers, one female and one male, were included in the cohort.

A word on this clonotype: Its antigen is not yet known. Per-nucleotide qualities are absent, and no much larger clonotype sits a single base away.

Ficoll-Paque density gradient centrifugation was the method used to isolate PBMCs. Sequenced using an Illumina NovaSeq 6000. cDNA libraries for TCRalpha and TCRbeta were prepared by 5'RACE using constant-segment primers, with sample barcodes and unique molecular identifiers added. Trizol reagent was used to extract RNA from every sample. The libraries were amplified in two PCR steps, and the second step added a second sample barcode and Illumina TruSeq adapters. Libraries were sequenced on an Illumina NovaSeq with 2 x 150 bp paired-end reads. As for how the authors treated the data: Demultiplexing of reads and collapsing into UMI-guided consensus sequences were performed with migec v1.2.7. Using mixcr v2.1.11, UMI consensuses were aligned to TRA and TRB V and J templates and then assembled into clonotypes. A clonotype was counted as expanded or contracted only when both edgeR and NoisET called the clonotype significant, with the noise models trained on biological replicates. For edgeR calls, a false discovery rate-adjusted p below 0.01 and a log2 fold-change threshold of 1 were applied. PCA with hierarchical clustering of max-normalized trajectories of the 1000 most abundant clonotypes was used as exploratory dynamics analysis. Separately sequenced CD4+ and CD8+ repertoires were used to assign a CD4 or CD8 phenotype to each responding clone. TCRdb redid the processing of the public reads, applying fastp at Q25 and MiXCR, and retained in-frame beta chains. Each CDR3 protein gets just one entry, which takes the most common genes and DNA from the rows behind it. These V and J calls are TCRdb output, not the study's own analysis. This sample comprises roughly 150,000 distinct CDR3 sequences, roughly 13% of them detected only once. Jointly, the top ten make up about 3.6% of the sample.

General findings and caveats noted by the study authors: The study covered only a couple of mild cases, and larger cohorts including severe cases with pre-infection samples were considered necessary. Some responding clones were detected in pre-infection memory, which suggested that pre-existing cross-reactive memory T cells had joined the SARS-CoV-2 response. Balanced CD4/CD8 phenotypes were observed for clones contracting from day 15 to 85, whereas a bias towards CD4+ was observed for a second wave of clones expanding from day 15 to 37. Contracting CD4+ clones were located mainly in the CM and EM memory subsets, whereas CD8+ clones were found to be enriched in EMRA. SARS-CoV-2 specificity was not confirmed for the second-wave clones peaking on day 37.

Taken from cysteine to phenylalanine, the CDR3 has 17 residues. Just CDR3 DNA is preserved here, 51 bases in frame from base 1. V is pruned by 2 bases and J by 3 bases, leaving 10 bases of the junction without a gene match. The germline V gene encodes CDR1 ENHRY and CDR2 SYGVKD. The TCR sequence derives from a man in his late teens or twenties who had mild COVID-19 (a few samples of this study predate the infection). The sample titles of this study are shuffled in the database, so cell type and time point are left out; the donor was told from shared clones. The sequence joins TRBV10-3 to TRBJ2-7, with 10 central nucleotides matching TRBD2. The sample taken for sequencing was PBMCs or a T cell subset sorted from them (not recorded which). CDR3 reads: CAISEPAGTSDIYEQYF. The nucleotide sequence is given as TGTGCCATCAGTGAGCCGGCGGGGACTAGCGACATCTACGAGCAGTACTTC.